These T cell receptor beta chains were read from a single sample in a study of cytomegalovirus exposure and HLA in healthy donors. Some clones are missing from TCRdb's copy, which holds only in-frame ones; the method was immunoSEQ multiplex PCR. This sample carries over 200,000 clones, 78% of them seen once, and the ten largest clones take around 4%. Sequences were obtained from PBMCs. These receptors all stem from a male donor in good health and CMV-seronegative. The CDR3 runs from the conserved cysteine through the conserved F or W. The order of the fields is clone size, V gene, D gene, J gene, CDR3 DNA, CDR3 protein. A D gene is named only where the DNA matches it firmly. Clone sizes are given selectively: once, few, many, or a class where the clone is expanded.

NA	TRBV4-2	TRBD2	TRBJ2-3	TGTGCCAGCAGCCAAATTGTTGGGCTAGCGGGAGGAGATACGCAGTATTTT	CASSQIVGLAGGDTQYF
NA	TRBV9	NA	TRBJ1-3	TGTGCCAGCAGCGGGGGCGGGATAGGAAACACCATATATTTT	CASSGGGIGNTIYF
NA	TRBV5-6	NA	TRBJ2-7	TGTGCCAGCAGTTATACGGGACAGCGGGCTCACGAGCAGTACTTC	CASSYTGQRAHEQYF
NA	TRBV20-1	NA	TRBJ2-5	TGCAGTGCTAGTGTCGGGGAGACCCAGTACTTC	CSASVGETQYF
NA	TRBV10-1	NA	TRBJ2-7	TGCGCCAGCAGTGAGCGCGGGGACGTAGGGCAGTACTTC	CASSERGDVGQYF
NA	TRBV10-2	NA	TRBJ1-3	TGCGCCAGCAGTGAGTCGTCCGGGGACTCTGGAAACACCATATATTTT	CASSESSGDSGNTIYF
NA	TRBV6-1	TRBD2	TRBJ2-2	TGTGCCAGCAGTGAGACCGGGACTAGCGTATACACCGGGGAGCTGTTTTTT	CASSETGTSVYTGELFF
NA	TRBV27	TRBD1	TRBJ1-2	TGTGCCAGCAGTAACCTACCGGGACAGGGGGCGGGAGGCTACACCTTC	CASSNLPGQGAGGYTF
NA	TRBV4-1	TRBD1	TRBJ1-1	TGCGCCAGCAGCCCCAACAGGGGGGGGACAGAACGGAATACCTTCACTGAAGCTTTCTTT	CASSPNRGGTERNTFTEAFF
NA	TRBV5-1	NA	TRBJ2-7	TGCGCCAGCAGCTTGGTAGGGGTAATACACGAGCAGTACTTC	CASSLVGVIHEQYF
NA	TRBV15	NA	TRBJ1-3	TGTGCCACCAGCAGACTGAGCTCTGGAAACACCATATATTTT	CATSRLSSGNTIYF
NA	TRBV27	TRBD2	TRBJ2-3	TGTGCCAGCAGCTGGAGAGCGGGGCGGGGCACAGATACGCAGTATTTT	CASSWRAGRGTDTQYF
NA	TRBV15	NA	TRBJ2-3	TGTGCCACCAGCAGCTTAGACTACACAGATACGCAGTATTTT	CATSSLDYTDTQYF
once	TRBV5-1	NA	TRBJ1-3	TGCGCCAGCAGCTTGGAACGCCCAGGGTCTGGAAACACCATATATTTT	CASSLERPGSGNTIYF
NA	TRBV4-1	TRBD1	TRBJ2-1	TGCGCCAGCAGCCAGGGGACAGGGGTTTTTGAGCAGTTCTTC	CASSQGTGVFEQFF
NA	TRBV27	TRBD1	TRBJ2-7	TGTGCCAGCAGTTTATTTTGGACAGGGAGAGGGACCTACGAGCAGTACTTC	CASSLFWTGRGTYEQYF
NA	TRBV5-1	NA	TRBJ2-7	TGCGCCAGCAGCTTGGGAGCTGGGGGCGCAGCCTACGAGCAGTACTTC	CASSLGAGGAAYEQYF
NA	TRBV19	NA	TRBJ2-1	TGTGCCAGTAGTAAATTGATCATGAGCGGAGACCTCTCCTACAATGAGCAGTTCTTC	CASSKLIMSGDLSYNEQFF
NA	TRBV10-1	NA	TRBJ2-7	TGCGCCAGCAGTCGGGACATCTCCTACGAGCAGTACTTC	CASSRDISYEQYF
NA	TRBV30	TRBD2	TRBJ2-5	TGTGCCTGGACTGAGACTAGCGTTCAAGAGACCCAGTACTTC	CAWTETSVQETQYF
NA	TRBV6-6	TRBD1	TRBJ2-1	TGTGCCAGCAGTTTGGGACAGGGATCCTACAATGAGCAGTTCTTC	CASSLGQGSYNEQFF
NA	TRBV19	TRBD1	TRBJ1-2	TGTGCCAGTAGTCCGGGGACAGGCTCCCTCTATGGCTACACCTTC	CASSPGTGSLYGYTF
NA	TRBV9	TRBD2	TRBJ2-7	TGTGCCAGCAGCGTGGGGACTATCGGATACGAGCAGTACTTC	CASSVGTIGYEQYF
NA	TRBV9	TRBD1	TRBJ2-1	TGTGCCAGCAGCGTAGGAGGGGGCGCGAGGAATGAGCAGTTCTTC	CASSVGGGARNEQFF
NA	TRBV6-1	TRBD2	TRBJ2-1	TGTGCCAGCAGTGAATATCCTAGCGGTTCCTACAATGAGCAGTTCTTC	CASSEYPSGSYNEQFF
NA	TRBV7-7	TRBD2	TRBJ2-2	TGTGCTAGCAGCTTAGCGGTACTAGCGGGAGTGTCTGACACCGGGGAGCTGTTTTTT	CASSLAVLAGVSDTGELFF